This T cell receptor beta chain is from a study of blood T cells in healthy people across ages. The wider study: T cells yielded about one barcoded beta molecule per two cells through template switching.

Germline V gene data show CDR1 as GTSNPN and CDR2 as SVGIG (reference sequence). V lost 7 bases, J lost 3 bases, and 12 bases lay in between. The CDR3 extends over 12 amino acids. With a J-beta primer mix and a sample-barcoded 5' primer, a second PCR ran about 6 to 11 cycles. Every cDNA molecule bore a tag from a template-switch adaptor containing 12 random nucleotides. Every sample gave at least 2.5 million paired-end reads containing CDR3. In TCRdb, the 5' RACE reads were re-called with MiXCR into one record per CDR3 protein. Of about 670,000 distinct CDR3 sequences listed, 40% to 45% were seen once; the top ten hold 25% to 35%.

The chain employs TRBV30 and TRBJ2-5; tentative D call: TRBD2 (5 bases). The clonotype was recovered from a man older than 75 in good health. Sequenced: blood. The CDR3 loop is CAYISGKETQYF. DNA of the CDR3: TGTGCCTATATCTCCGGGAAAGAGACCCAGTACTTC.